This TCR beta chain was identified in a study of shared clonotypes between healthy human individuals. This clone was recorded only once. The CDR3 consists of 14 residues. In germline, CDR1 is LNHNV, CDR2 YYDKDF (reference sequence). V trimming: 3 bases; J trimming: 6 bases; junction bases outside the gene matches: 6. Assay used: immunoSEQ multiplex PCR; TCRdb lists only in-frame clones, some missing. Of roughly 2 million clones listed, less than 95% are singletons. Positive CCR7 selection of CD45RO-negative cells yielded the naive CD8 cells, and terminally differentiated effector memory CD45RA+ cells were excluded.

The chain has TRBV15 and TRBJ2-7, with 9 nucleotides matching TRBD2. This sequence was found in a young man in good health. The sequenced sample consisted of naive CD8+ T cells sorted from blood. CDR3 loop: CATSSSGGNGEQYF. The CDR3 DNA is TGTGCCACCAGCAGCAGCGGGGGGAACGGCGAGCAGTACTTC. The full variable domain, in which reference TRBV15 and TRBJ2-7 provide the parts outside the CDR3, is DAMVIQNPRYQVTQFGKPVTLSCSQTLNHNVMYWYQQKSSQAPKLLFHYYDKDFNNEADTPDNFQSRRPNTSFCFLDIRSPGLGDTAMYLCATSSSGGNGEQYFGPGTRLTVT.